A single sample gave rise to the 29 T cell receptor beta chains below, sequenced in a study of blood T cell repertoires in COVID-19. The table came from immunoSEQ multiplex PCR; TCRdb's copy has only in-frame clones and leaves some out. In the table there are under 300,000 clones, 80% to 90% of which are singletons. Sequenced sample: PBMCs or T cells enriched from blood (not recorded which). The receptors stem from a woman aged 45-59 years who had recovered from COVID-19.

The gene calls are TRBV7-3 and TRBJ1-1; possibly TRBD1 for D (5 bases). There are 13 residues in the CDR3. The germline V gene has CDR1 SGHTA and CDR2 FQGTGA. V gave up 6 bases and J gave up 1 base, with 9 bases separating them. The CDR3 is CASSYGGNTEAFF. As DNA, the CDR3 is TGTGCCAGCAGTTACGGGGGGAACACTGAAGCTTTCTTT.

The V and J genes are TRBV12-3 or TRBV12-4 and TRBJ2-7; TRBD1 agrees at 10 bases. The junction had 11 bases not matched to a gene; V was cut back by 5 bases and J by 13 bases. This CDR3 contains 13 residues. For the CDR3, the DNA is TGTGCCAGCAGTGGGCAAACCGGGACAGGGGTATACTTC. It yields the protein CASSGQTGTGVYF.

The gene calls are TRBV14 and TRBJ2-2; 8 nucleotides match TRBD2. This CDR3 is built from 16 residues. V lost 1 base and J lost 7; bases outside the gene matches: 8. CDR1 is SGHDN, CDR2 FVKESK, per germline. CDR3: CASSQGASGSVGELFF. CDR3 coding DNA: TGTGCCAGCAGCCAAGGGGCAAGCGGGAGTGTCGGGGAGCTGTTTTTT.

The genes are TRBV5-1 and TRBJ2-2; 9 nucleotides agree with TRBD1. Germline V gene sequence: CDR1 SGHRS, CDR2 YFSETQ. The CDR3 contains 15 residues. Trimming took 4 bases from V and 4 from J; bases not matched to a gene: 5. The CDR3 reads CASSAGTGFTGELFF. The CDR3 DNA sequence: TGCGCCAGCAGCGCCGGGACAGGGTTCACCGGGGAGCTGTTTTTT.

The rearrangement uses TRBV7-8 and TRBJ1-3; 7 bases match TRBD1. This CDR3 contains 16 residues. The J segment lost 3 bases and the V segment lost 5 bases, leaving 10 bases of the junction unmatched. Germline assignment: CDR1 SGHVS and CDR2 FQNEAQ. CDR3 bases: TGTGCCAGCAGCCGTAGGACAGGTCTTGATGGAAACACCATATATTTT. It specifies CASSRRTGLDGNTIYF.

The CDR3 is CASSEAARQGGNTEAFF. In nucleotides, the CDR3 is TGTGCCAGCAGTGAAGCGGCAAGACAGGGCGGGAACACTGAAGCTTTCTTT. The chain has TRBV6-1 and TRBJ1-1; TRBD1 aligns across 7 bases. Germline V gives CDR1 MNHNS, CDR2 SASEGT. This CDR3 has 17 amino acids. V shed 0 bases, J shed 1 base, and the junction held 8 bases outside the gene matches.

Only one count was recorded for this clone. The genes are TRBV30 and TRBJ2-3, with TRBD1 matching over 7 bases. Trimming at V came to 7 bases and at J to 4 bases, leaving 8 bases not matched to a gene. The length of the CDR3 is 13 residues. Germline V gene lookup returns CDR1 GTSNPN and CDR2 SVGIG (reference sequence). The chain's CDR3 is CALQGMVADTQYF. The CDR3 DNA reads TGTGCCTTACAGGGGATGGTCGCAGATACGCAGTATTTT.

V gene TRBV6-4 combines with J gene TRBJ2-3; TRBD1 matches at 7 bases. The CDR3 is 12 amino acids. Looked up from germline, CDR1 is MRHNA and CDR2 is SNTAGT. Trimming took 6 bases from V and 6 from J; bases not matched to a gene: 3. This CDR3 reads CASSEQGDTQYF. The CDR3 region has the DNA TGTGCCAGCAGCGAACAGGGGGATACGCAGTATTTT.

This sequence joins TRBV5-1 and TRBJ1-4; no firm D call. Deletions cut 0 bases from V and 7 bases from J, with 7 bases between. This CDR3 is built from 13 residues. CDR1 SGHRS and CDR2 YFSETQ come from the germline V gene. The DNA for the CDR3 is TGCGCCAGCAGCTTGGGAAGAGGTGAAAAACTGTTTTTT. Protein sequence: CASSLGRGEKLFF.

J is TRBJ2-5 and V is TRBV5-1; D is unresolved. V lost 1 base and J 2 bases, leaving 9 bases between the germline ends. This CDR3 has 14 residues. Germline CDR1 reads SGHRS; CDR2 reads YFSETQ. This CDR3 reads CASSLLSQQETQYF. CDR3 bases: TGCGCCAGCAGCTTGTTGTCCCAACAAGAGACCCAGTACTTC.

The V gene is TRBV19, the J gene TRBJ1-4; D is possibly TRBD1 (6 bases). CDR1 and CDR2 (germline): LNHDA, SQIVND (reference sequence). With 6 bases removed from V and 7 bases from J, the gap between germline ends came to 15 bases. This CDR3 is built from 14 residues. The CDR3 bases are TGTGCCAGTAGAGCGGGGGGGCGCGGTGAAAAACTGTTTTTT. Translated, it gives CASRAGGRGEKLFF. Full variable domain (outside the CDR3, taken from reference TRBV19 and TRBJ1-4): DGGITQSPKYLFRKEGQNVTLSCEQNLNHDAMYWYRQDPGQGLRLIYYSQIVNDFQKGDIAEGYSVSREKKESFPLTVTSAQKNPTAFYLCASRAGGRGEKLFFGSGTQLSVL.

The CDR3 DNA follows: TGTGCCAGCAGCTTCGAGGGGGGCGGGAGTAAGGTTTCCACAGATACGCAGTATTTT. Encoded protein: CASSFEGGGSKVSTDTQYF. This chain uses TRBV27 with TRBJ2-3; maybe TRBD2 (7 bases). CDR1 is MNHEY and CDR2 is SMNVEV in the germline V gene (reference sequence). Trimming removed 6 bases from V and 2 bases from J, with 27 bases in between. This CDR3 spans 19 amino acids.

The chain employs TRBV5-1 and TRBJ1-1; 8 bases fit TRBD1. CDR1 is SGHRS, CDR2 YFSETQ, per germline. Germline trimming cut 5 bases from V and 3 bases from J; bases unmatched to any gene: 9. The CDR3 consists of 15 residues. As DNA, the CDR3 is TGCGCCAGCAGGGGGCAGGGGGCGCTTGACACTGAAGCTTTCTTT. Its translation is CASRGQGALDTEAFF.

This clone was seen a handful of times. The chain uses TRBV5-1 and TRBJ1-2; possibly TRBD1 for D (6 bases). Trimming removed 3 bases at V and 4 bases at J, with 10 bases between. The CDR3 contains 13 residues. Germline values: CDR1 SGHRS, CDR2 YFSETQ. For the CDR3, the DNA is TGCGCCAGCAGCTCCACAGGGCCCTATGGCTACACCTTC. This codes for CASSSTGPYGYTF.

This chain connects TRBV6-5 to TRBJ1-1; no reliable D call. This CDR3 spans 12 amino acids. CDR1 and CDR2 from the germline V gene are MNHEY and SVGAGI. Trimming stripped 8 bases from V and 1 base from J, with 8 bases between. This chain's CDR3 is CASSFGNTEAFF. The CDR3, as DNA: TGTGCCAGCTCTTTCGGGAACACTGAAGCTTTCTTT.

The V call is TRBV6-5, the J call TRBJ2-7, with 9 bases identical to TRBD2. Germline V gene lookup returns CDR1 MNHEY and CDR2 SVGAGI. The V gene end was trimmed by 8 bases and the J gene end by 6 bases; junction bases not matched to a gene: 14. CDR3 length: 15 residues. CDR3 sequence: CASGDSGSVTVEQYF. The CDR3 DNA follows: TGTGCCAGCGGAGATAGCGGGAGTGTCACTGTCGAGCAGTACTTC.

The V and J genes are TRBV5-1 and TRBJ2-3; possible D gene TRBD1, 5 bases. Germline V gene sequence: CDR1 SGHRS, CDR2 YFSETQ. Trimming stripped 1 base from V and 5 bases from J, with 11 bases between. The CDR3 is 14 residues long. CDR3 nucleotides: TGCGCCAGCAGCTTGAGTCAGGGCGGAGATACGCAGTATTTT. Encoded protein: CASSLSQGGDTQYF.

This chain uses TRBV7-2 with TRBJ1-6; 8 bases fit TRBD1. Germline lookup yields CDR1 SGHTA and CDR2 FQGNSA. The CDR3 is 16 amino acids. Losses at the gene ends were 4 bases for V and 7 bases for J; bases not matched to a gene: 9. CDR3 amino acids: CASSSQGARVNSPLHF. In nucleotides, the CDR3 is TGTGCCAGCAGCTCCCAGGGGGCGCGGGTGAATTCACCCCTCCACTTT.

This sequence joins TRBV6-5 and TRBJ2-7, with TRBD1 matching 8 bases. This CDR3 contains 15 residues. Germline lookup yields CDR1 MNHEY and CDR2 SVGAGI. After removal of 6 bases from V and 9 bases from J, the junction contained 16 bases not matched to a gene. CDR3 sequence: CASSGDRTGPAGQYF. For the CDR3, the DNA is TGTGCCAGCAGCGGAGATAGGACAGGGCCGGCTGGGCAGTACTTC.

This clone was seen more than once but under ten times. The V call is TRBV2, the J call TRBJ2-7, with no clear D. CDR1 and CDR2 (germline): SNHLY, FYNNEI. The CDR3 contains 15 residues. The V end was cut by 7 bases, the J end by 0 bases, with 16 bases between. Written as DNA, the CDR3 is TGTGCCAGCAAAGTCGGCGGAACCCCCTCCTACGAGCAGTACTTC. Translation gives CASKVGGTPSYEQYF.

The chain has TRBV3-1 (or the pseudogene TRBV3-2) and TRBJ2-1; D is perhaps TRBD2 (5 bases). The germline CDR1 and CDR2 sequences are LGHDT and YNNKEL (reference sequence). This CDR3 is 16 amino acids long. Trimming left V 0 bases short and J 2 bases short, with 11 bases between. This chain's CDR3 is CASSQDAGAAYNEQFF. The CDR3 coding sequence is TGTGCCAGCAGCCAAGACGCGGGCGCGGCCTACAATGAGCAGTTCTTC.

This clone was found once. This rearrangement joins TRBV15 to TRBJ1-2, with 10 bases that match TRBD1. The CDR3 has 15 residues. V was clipped by 3 bases and J by 8 bases; unmatched bases: 9. Germline V gene lookup returns CDR1 LNHNV and CDR2 YYDKDF (reference sequence). The CDR3 nucleotides are TGTGCCACCAGCAGCAGGACAGGGGGTGATGGGGGCTACACCTTC. It is translated as CATSSRTGGDGGYTF.

The CDR3 is CASSLVQGSYEQYF. CDR3 DNA sequence: TGTGCCAGCAGCTTAGTTCAGGGGAGTTACGAGCAGTACTTC. The rearrangement joins TRBV11-2 to TRBJ2-7; weak D call: TRBD1 (6 bases). This CDR3 has 14 amino acids. Trimming stripped 1 base from V and 4 bases from J, with 11 bases between. The germline gives CDR1 SGHAT, CDR2 FQNNGV.

The chain employs TRBV5-4 and TRBJ2-6, with 9 positions matching TRBD1. The CDR3 totals 15 residues. The germline gives CDR1 SGHNT, CDR2 YYREEE (reference sequence). Unmatched junction bases numbered 2, after V lost 5 bases and J lost 2 bases. The CDR3 here is CASSRQGAGANVLTF. The CDR3 bases are TGTGCCAGCAGTAGACAGGGGGCTGGGGCCAACGTCCTGACTTTC. The full variable domain, in which reference TRBV5-4 and TRBJ2-6 provide the parts outside the CDR3, is ETGVTQSPTHLIKTRGQQVTLRCSSQSGHNTVSWYQQALGQGPQFIFQYYREEENGRGNFPPRFSGLQFPNYSSELNVNALELDDSALYLCASSRQGAGANVLTFGAGSRLTVL.

As to this clone: The same CDR3 is also encoded by other DNA sequences in this sample. The genes are TRBV18 and TRBJ1-4, with D unclear. This CDR3 spans 14 amino acids. Per the germline V gene, CDR1 is KGHSH and CDR2 is LQKENI. Trimming took 3 bases from V and 0 from J, leaving 5 bases between them. CDR3 nucleotide sequence: TGTGCCAGCTCACCTCTAGCAACTAATGAAAAACTGTTTTTT. Protein product: CASSPLATNEKLFF.

This chain connects TRBV11-2 to TRBJ2-3, with D perhaps matching TRBD2 (6 bases). V was shortened by 1 base and J by 0 bases, with 14 bases between the two germline ends. This CDR3 contains 17 residues. Germline-derived CDR1 and CDR2 are SGHAT and FQNNGV. CDR3 nucleotide sequence: TGTGCCAGCAGCTTAGTTTTTAGCGGAACTAGCACAGATACGCAGTATTTT. Its translation: CASSLVFSGTSTDTQYF.

The chain joins TRBV4-1 to TRBJ2-5; 14 positions agree with TRBD2. CDR1 is MGHRA and CDR2 is YSYEKL in the germline V gene. The junction had 13 bases not matched to a gene; V was cut back by 0 bases and J by 7 bases. The CDR3 has 19 residues. CDR3 amino acids: CASSQDGTSGRPPRGTQYF. CDR3 DNA: TGCGCCAGCAGCCAAGATGGGACTAGCGGGAGACCTCCTCGGGGGACCCAGTACTTC.

The V call is TRBV29-1, the J call TRBJ2-4; maybe TRBD2 (6 bases). Germline CDR1 reads SQVTM; CDR2 reads ANQGSEA. This CDR3 is built from 11 residues. V shed 4 bases and J shed 9 bases, with 10 bases lying between them. CDR3 coding DNA: TGCAGCGTTGTAGCGGACATCATTCAGTACTTC. The encoded protein is CSVVADIIQYF.

The chain uses TRBV5-4 and TRBJ1-2; 7 positions match TRBD1. The germline CDR1 and CDR2 sequences are SGHNT and YYREEE (reference sequence). V dropped 7 bases and J dropped 6; count of bases not matched to a gene: 9. CDR3 length equals 13 residues. The CDR3, as DNA: TGTGCCAGCCGACAGGGAGTATGGGATGGCTACACCTTC. Translating gives CASRQGVWDGYTF.